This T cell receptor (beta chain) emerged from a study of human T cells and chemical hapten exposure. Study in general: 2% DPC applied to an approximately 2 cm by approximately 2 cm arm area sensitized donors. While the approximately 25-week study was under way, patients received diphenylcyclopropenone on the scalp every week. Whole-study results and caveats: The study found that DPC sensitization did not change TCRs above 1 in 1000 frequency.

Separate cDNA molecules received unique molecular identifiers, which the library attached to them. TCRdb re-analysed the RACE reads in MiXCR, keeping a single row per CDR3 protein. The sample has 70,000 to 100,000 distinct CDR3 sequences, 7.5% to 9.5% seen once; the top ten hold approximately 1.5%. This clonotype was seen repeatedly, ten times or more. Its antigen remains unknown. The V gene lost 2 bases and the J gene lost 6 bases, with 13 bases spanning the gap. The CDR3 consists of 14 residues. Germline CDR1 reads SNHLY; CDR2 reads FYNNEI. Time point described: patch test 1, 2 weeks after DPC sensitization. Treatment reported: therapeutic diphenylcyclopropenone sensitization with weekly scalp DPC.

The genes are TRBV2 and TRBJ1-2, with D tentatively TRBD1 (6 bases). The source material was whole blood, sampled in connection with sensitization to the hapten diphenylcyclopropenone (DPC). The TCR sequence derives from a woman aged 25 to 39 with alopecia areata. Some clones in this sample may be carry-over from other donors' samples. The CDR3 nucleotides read TGTGCCAGCAGTGAAAAACCCAGGGGTGATGGCTACACCTTC. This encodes CASSEKPRGDGYTF. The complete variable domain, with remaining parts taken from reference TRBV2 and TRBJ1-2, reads EPEVTQTPSHQVTQMGQEVILRCVPISNHLYFYWYRQILGQKVEFLVSFYNNEISEKSEIFDDQFSVERPDGSNFTLKIRSTKLEDSAMYFCASSEKPRGDGYTFGSGTRLTVV.